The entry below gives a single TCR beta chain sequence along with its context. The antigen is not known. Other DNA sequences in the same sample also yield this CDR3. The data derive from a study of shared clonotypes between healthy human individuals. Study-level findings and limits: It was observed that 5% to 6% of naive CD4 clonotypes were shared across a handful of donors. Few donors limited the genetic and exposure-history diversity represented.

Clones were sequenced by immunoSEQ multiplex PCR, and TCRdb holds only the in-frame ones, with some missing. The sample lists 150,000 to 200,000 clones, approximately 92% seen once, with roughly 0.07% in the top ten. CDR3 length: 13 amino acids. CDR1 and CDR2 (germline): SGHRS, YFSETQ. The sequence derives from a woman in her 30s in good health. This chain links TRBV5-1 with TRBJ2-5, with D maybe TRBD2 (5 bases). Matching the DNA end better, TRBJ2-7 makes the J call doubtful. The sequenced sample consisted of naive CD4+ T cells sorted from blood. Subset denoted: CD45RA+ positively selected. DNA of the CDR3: TGCGCCAGCAGCTCGGGGAGCTCCTACGAGCAGTACTTC. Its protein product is CASSSGSSYEQYF.